This TCR beta chain comes out of a study of monozygotic twins with cystic fibrosis. Study-wide context: Approximately 2.7 micrograms of fragmented DNA underwent roughly 16 PCR cycles for library preparation. Whole-study findings and limits: Co-twins had the most similar V usage for 13 of 16 pairs, J for 8.

Trimming cost V 11 bases and J 4 bases; bases outside gene matches: 10. The CDR3 covers 13 residues. The germline V gene has CDR1 LNHNV and CDR2 YYDKDF (reference sequence). The protocol was immunoSEQ multiplex PCR, while the TCRdb copy is restricted to in-frame clones and leaves out a portion. Seen here are around 10,000 clones, 99% observed once, and the top ten hold roughly 0.4%. The count of this clone is one. What it binds is not known. Sample: blood. This chain links TRBV15 with TRBJ2-5, with 7 bases identical to TRBD2. This receptor was obtained from a man between 18 and 29 years old with cystic fibrosis. CDR3 region: CASREGSSETQYF. In DNA, the CDR3 is TGTGCCTCGAGGGAGGGGTCATCAGAGACCCAGTACTTC.